A selection of T cell receptor beta chains follows, all from one sample in a study of shared clonotypes between healthy human individuals. The method was immunoSEQ multiplex PCR; TCRdb's version includes in-frame clones alone and lacks a portion of them. Altogether over a million clones are present, approximately 78% being singletons, with the ten largest covering approximately 0.5%. The sequenced sample consisted of memory CD4+ T cells from PBMCs. Receptors were obtained from a man aged 18-30 years in good health. Some clones in this sample may be carry-over from other donors' samples. Each CDR3 is given with its conserved first and last residue. D genes are given only for firm matches. Part of the rows lack a size; the others show once, few, many or a class for expanded clones.

size	J	D	V	DNA	CDR3
NA	TRBJ1-2	NA	TRBV19	TGTGCCAGTAGCCCCAAACAGGGAGAAAACTATGGCTACACCTTC	CASSPKQGENYGYTF
once	TRBJ2-5	TRBD1	TRBV10-1	TGCGCCAGCAGTGACAGGGGGCAAGAGACCCAGTACTTC	CASSDRGQETQYF
once	TRBJ1-2	NA	TRBV7-2	TGTGCCAGTCAGACGGGAGGGCTTTACTCCTATGGCTACACCTTC	CASQTGGLYSYGYTF
NA	TRBJ2-7	NA	TRBV28	TGTGCCAGCAGTCCAGGGGGGGACAGAGCCTCCTACGAGCAGTACTTC	CASSPGGDRASYEQYF
once	TRBJ1-2	NA	TRBV18	TGTGCCAGCTCACCACGACCTTCCGGGGGCTATGGCTACACCTTC	CASSPRPSGGYGYTF
few	TRBJ2-5	TRBD2	TRBV27	TGTGCCAGCAGTAGGGGACTAGCGGGAGGTAGAGAGACCCAGTACTTC	CASSRGLAGGRETQYF
NA	TRBJ1-1	NA	TRBV14	TGTGCCAGCAGCCAATTTAGCGGGCAGGGTGAAGCTTTCTTT	CASSQFSGQGEAFF
NA	TRBJ2-7	TRBD2	TRBV7-9	TGTGCCAGCAGCTTAAGCGGGAACTCCTACGAGCAGTACTTC	CASSLSGNSYEQYF
NA	TRBJ2-7	NA	TRBV7-3	TGTGCCAGCAGCCGGGCGCTAAGGGAGGAGCAGTACTTC	CASSRALREEQYF
NA	TRBJ1-5	NA	TRBV28	TGTGCCAGCAGCCGTGGGGGGAGCAATCAGCCCCAGCATTTT	CASSRGGSNQPQHF
NA	TRBJ2-7	TRBD2	TRBV7-9	TGTGCCAGCAGCTGGACTAGCGGGAGGGCCGCCTACGAGCAGTACTTC	CASSWTSGRAAYEQYF
NA	TRBJ2-1	TRBD2	TRBV4-1	TGCGCCAGCAGCCAAGCCTGGGCGGGAGGAGGTAATGAGCAGTTCTTC	CASSQAWAGGGNEQFF
few	TRBJ1-3	NA	TRBV28	TGTGCCAGCAGTCCCATTAACAGGGACTGGAACACCATATATTTT	CASSPINRDWNTIYF
few	TRBJ1-2	TRBD1	TRBV19	TGTGCCAGTAGACCGGGACAGCAGGGGGTTGGCTACACCTTC	CASRPGQQGVGYTF
once	TRBJ1-2	NA	TRBV29-1	TGCAGCGTTGGCATACCGGGACCGCGTGTCTACACCTTC	CSVGIPGPRVYTF
NA	TRBJ2-2	NA	TRBV5-4	TGTGCCAGCAGCTTGGGACCCACCGGGGAGCTGTTTTTT	CASSLGPTGELFF
NA	TRBJ1-1	NA	TRBV11-2	TGTGCCAGCAGCTTAGGGGACGTCAGGACCGAAGCTTTCTTT	CASSLGDVRTEAFF
NA	TRBJ1-2	NA	TRBV5-1	TGCGCCAGCAGCTTGGGACAGCCTACCGGGGGCTACACCTTC	CASSLGQPTGGYTF
NA	TRBJ1-6	TRBD1	TRBV15	TGTGCCACCAGAATGGACAGGTCAGATTCACCCCTCCACTTT	CATRMDRSDSPLHF
NA	TRBJ2-6	TRBD2	TRBV13	TGTGCCAGCAGCCCGGGACTAGCGGGACGTGGGGCCAACGTCCTGACTTTC	CASSPGLAGRGANVLTF
NA	TRBJ2-5	NA	TRBV7-8	TGTGCCAGCAGCCCCGGGACCCAGTACTTC	CASSPGTQYF
NA	TRBJ2-5	NA	TRBV7-7	TGTGCCAGCAGCTTAACAGGGTCGACGGAGACCCAGTACTTC	CASSLTGSTETQYF
NA	TRBJ2-7	TRBD1	TRBV6-6	TGTGCCAGCAGTCCTCCGGGACAGGGCTACTACGAGCAGTACTTC	CASSPPGQGYYEQYF
NA	TRBJ2-2	TRBD2	TRBV5-4	TGTGCCAGCAGCTGGGTTAGCGGGAGAAAAGCCGGGGAGCTGTTTTTT	CASSWVSGRKAGELFF
NA	TRBJ2-1	TRBD1	TRBV10-3	TGTGCCATCAAGGGACAGGGGGCTTACAATGAGCAGTTCTTC	CAIKGQGAYNEQFF
few	TRBJ2-7	TRBD1	TRBV6-6	TGTGCCAGCAGTTACCCCGACAGGGGGCAGTACGAGCAGTACTTC	CASSYPDRGQYEQYF
NA	TRBJ1-4	TRBD1	TRBV7-6	TGTGCCAGCAGCTTAGCGGAAAGGGGGCGGGAAAAACTGTTTTTT	CASSLAERGREKLFF
many	TRBJ2-5	NA	TRBV6-1	TGTGCCAGCAGTGTATTAAGGACAGAGGAGACCCAGTACTTC	CASSVLRTEETQYF
NA	TRBJ2-1	TRBD2	TRBV7-2	TGTGCCAGCAGCTTAGCGGGGTTGGGGACTAGCGGGCGTCTAGCCTACAATGAGCAGTTCTTC	CASSLAGLGTSGRLAYNEQFF
NA	TRBJ1-2	NA	TRBV28	TGTGCCAGCAGTCCGACAGCAGCCTATGGCTACACCTTC	CASSPTAAYGYTF
NA	TRBJ1-1	NA	TRBV2	TGTGCCAGCAGTGTGGAGACTGGTGGTGCTGAAGCTTTCTTT	CASSVETGGAEAFF
NA	TRBJ2-3	NA	TRBV6-1	TGTGCCAGCATGGGGGGTAGCTCAGATACGCAGTATTTT	CASMGGSSDTQYF
NA	TRBJ2-5	TRBD2	TRBV7-8	TGTGCCAGCAGCTTGCCCGGGACTAGCCGGGCCCAGTACTTC	CASSLPGTSRAQYF
NA	TRBJ2-7	TRBD2	TRBV15	TGTGCCACCAGCTCGGGGCTAGCGGAGCGATGGGCCTACGAGCAGTACTTC	CATSSGLAERWAYEQYF
NA	TRBJ2-7	TRBD2	TRBV5-4	TGTGCCAGCAGCTTGGACCGAATAGCGGGGGTGGAGCAGTACTTC	CASSLDRIAGVEQYF
once	TRBJ2-1	NA	TRBV29-1	TGCAGCGTTTCCGGGACGAGAAACAATGAGCAGTTCTTC	CSVSGTRNNEQFF
NA	TRBJ1-2	NA	TRBV29-1	TGCAGCGTTGGAGCGACCGGGGGCTATGGCTACACCTTC	CSVGATGGYGYTF
NA	TRBJ2-4	TRBD1	TRBV7-8	TGTGCCAGCAGCCTCTCCGGGACAGGGACAAACATTCAGTACTTC	CASSLSGTGTNIQYF
NA	TRBJ2-5	NA	TRBV7-2	TGTGCCAGCAGCTTAGGAATCGGGCCAGAGACCCAGTACTTC	CASSLGIGPETQYF
NA	TRBJ2-3	NA	TRBV6-5	TGTGCCAGCAGATTAGAGGGGACGTGGCCTGGTACGCAGTATTTT	CASRLEGTWPGTQYF
NA	TRBJ2-3	NA	TRBV5-4	TGTGCCAGCAGCTTGGAGGGCAGAGGCAGCACAGATACGCAGTATTTT	CASSLEGRGSTDTQYF
NA	TRBJ2-1	NA	TRBV6-7	TGTGCCAGCAGTTACGCGGACAGTCGAGTCTACAATGAGCAGTTCTTC	CASSYADSRVYNEQFF
NA	TRBJ1-2	NA	TRBV11-2	TGTGCCAGCAGCTTAGATGGGGGGGATACGGAGGGCTACACCTTC	CASSLDGGDTEGYTF
NA	TRBJ2-3	NA	TRBV5-4	TGTGCCAGCAGCTTGGGAGGCAGGGATACGCAGTATTTT	CASSLGGRDTQYF
NA	TRBJ1-4	NA	TRBV5-4	TGTGCCAGCAGCTTGGCTGCGGGAAGTGGAGAAAAACTGTTTTTT	CASSLAAGSGEKLFF